Listed below are T cell receptor beta chains from one sample, sequenced in a study of cytomegalovirus exposure and HLA in healthy donors. The data were produced by immunoSEQ multiplex PCR, yet TCRdb's version contains in-frame clones alone and is incomplete. Of 50,000 to 80,000 clones listed, 75% to 90% are singletons. The material sequenced was PBMCs. All receptors come from a woman between 18 and 29 years old in good health and CMV-seronegative. Each CDR3 is given with its conserved first and last residue. The D gene is left open where the match is weak. The size field is filled for only some rows; it gives once, few, many or a size class.

J gene: TRBJ1-1; CDR3 length: 14; D gene: TRBD1; clone size: .; V gene: TRBV6-5; CDR3 protein: CATKRGTGNTEAFF; CDR3 DNA: TGTGCCACCAAACGAGGGACAGGGAACACTGAAGCTTTCTTT
J gene: TRBJ2-7; CDR3 length: 14; D gene: .; clone size: .; V gene: TRBV6-5; CDR3 protein: CASSYSPGLGEQYF; CDR3 DNA: TGTGCCAGCAGTTACTCACCGGGGTTGGGCGAGCAGTACTTC
J gene: TRBJ2-5; CDR3 length: 13; D gene: TRBD1; clone size: .; V gene: TRBV2; CDR3 protein: CATDGQGLETQYF; CDR3 DNA: TGTGCCACCGACGGACAGGGGTTGGAGACCCAGTACTTC
J gene: TRBJ2-1; CDR3 length: 18; D gene: TRBD1; clone size: .; V gene: TRBV7-2; CDR3 protein: CASSLRTYGTGDLNEQFF; CDR3 DNA: TGTGCCAGCAGCCTCAGGACATACGGGACAGGGGATTTAAATGAGCAGTTCTTC
J gene: TRBJ1-5; CDR3 length: 13; D gene: .; clone size: .; V gene: TRBV27; CDR3 protein: CASSWDTNQPQHF; CDR3 DNA: TGTGCCAGCAGTTGGGACACCAATCAGCCCCAGCATTTT
J gene: TRBJ2-3; CDR3 length: 18; D gene: TRBD1; clone size: .; V gene: TRBV9; CDR3 protein: CASSPVGGAPPSTDTQYF; CDR3 DNA: TGTGCCAGCAGCCCGGTAGGGGGCGCCCCCCCTAGCACAGATACGCAGTATTTT
J gene: TRBJ1-6; CDR3 length: 13; D gene: .; clone size: few; V gene: TRBV5-1; CDR3 protein: CASSGDGNSPLHF; CDR3 DNA: TGCGCCAGCAGCGGAGACGGTAATTCACCCCTCCACTTT
J gene: TRBJ1-1; CDR3 length: 16; D gene: TRBD1; clone size: .; V gene: TRBV19; CDR3 protein: CASSFTPGTGNTEAFF; CDR3 DNA: TGTGCCAGTAGTTTCACCCCCGGGACAGGGAACACTGAAGCTTTCTTT
J gene: TRBJ2-4; CDR3 length: 15; D gene: .; clone size: .; V gene: TRBV6-6; CDR3 protein: CASSANDLAKNIQYF; CDR3 DNA: TGTGCCAGCAGTGCGAACGATCTAGCCAAAAACATTCAGTACTTC
J gene: TRBJ2-3; CDR3 length: 17; D gene: TRBD1; clone size: .; V gene: TRBV7-6; CDR3 protein: CASSLLSRGLVTDTQYF; CDR3 DNA: TGTGCCAGCAGCTTACTCAGCAGGGGGCTTGTCACAGATACGCAGTATTTT
J gene: TRBJ1-3; CDR3 length: 18; D gene: TRBD1; clone size: .; V gene: TRBV10-3; CDR3 protein: CAIRKSGQGLSSGNTIYF; CDR3 DNA: TGTGCCATCAGGAAATCCGGACAGGGTCTTAGCTCTGGAAACACCATATATTTT
J gene: TRBJ2-7; CDR3 length: 18; D gene: TRBD2; clone size: once; V gene: TRBV28; CDR3 protein: CASSSRTSGRVGTDEQYF; CDR3 DNA: TGTGCCAGCAGTTCCCGGACTAGCGGGAGGGTTGGGACGGACGAGCAGTACTTC
J gene: TRBJ2-7; CDR3 length: 14; D gene: .; clone size: .; V gene: TRBV11-1; CDR3 protein: CASSLEQIIREQYF; CDR3 DNA: TGTGCCAGCAGCTTAGAACAGATAATCCGCGAGCAGTACTTC
J gene: TRBJ1-2; CDR3 length: 15; D gene: .; clone size: .; V gene: TRBV11-2; CDR3 protein: CASSLDQRGIEGYTF; CDR3 DNA: TGTGCCAGCAGCTTAGATCAGAGGGGGATCGAAGGCTACACCTTC
J gene: TRBJ1-1; CDR3 length: 19; D gene: TRBD1; clone size: .; V gene: TRBV27; CDR3 protein: CASSLSAAGTGGLRTEAFF; CDR3 DNA: TGTGCCAGCAGTTTAAGCGCCGCCGGGACAGGGGGCCTGAGGACTGAAGCTTTCTTT
J gene: TRBJ2-1; CDR3 length: 15; D gene: .; clone size: .; V gene: TRBV27; CDR3 protein: CASSLYSLGGNEQFF; CDR3 DNA: TGTGCCAGCAGTTTATACAGTCTGGGGGGCAATGAGCAGTTCTTC
J gene: TRBJ2-3; CDR3 length: 14; D gene: TRBD2; clone size: .; V gene: TRBV19; CDR3 protein: CATSPEAGGDTQYF; CDR3 DNA: TGTGCCACCTCGCCTGAGGCGGGGGGAGATACGCAGTATTTT
J gene: TRBJ2-1; CDR3 length: 14; D gene: TRBD2; clone size: .; V gene: TRBV5-1; CDR3 protein: CASSATSGGNEQFF; CDR3 DNA: TGCGCCAGCTCAGCGACTAGCGGGGGTAATGAGCAGTTCTTC
J gene: TRBJ1-3; CDR3 length: 15; D gene: TRBD1; clone size: .; V gene: TRBV7-6; CDR3 protein: CASSLDRAAGNTIYF; CDR3 DNA: TGTGCCAGCAGCTTGGACAGGGCGGCTGGAAACACCATATATTTT
J gene: TRBJ1-1; CDR3 length: 15; D gene: .; clone size: .; V gene: TRBV18; CDR3 protein: CASSPPTGSNTEAFF; CDR3 DNA: TGTGCCAGCTCACCACCGACGGGTTCGAACACTGAAGCTTTCTTT
J gene: TRBJ1-2; CDR3 length: 13; D gene: .; clone size: .; V gene: TRBV19; CDR3 protein: CASSIESELGYTF; CDR3 DNA: TGTGCCAGTAGTATAGAAAGTGAGCTTGGCTACACCTTC
J gene: TRBJ1-2; CDR3 length: 17; D gene: TRBD1; clone size: once; V gene: TRBV27; CDR3 protein: CASSFGGQEGRRYGYTF; CDR3 DNA: TGTGCCAGCAGTTTTGGCGGACAGGAGGGACGACGATATGGCTACACCTTC
J gene: TRBJ1-4; CDR3 length: 14; D gene: .; clone size: .; V gene: TRBV5-6; CDR3 protein: CASSFRSGFEKLFF; CDR3 DNA: TGTGCCAGCAGCTTCCGTTCAGGGTTTGAAAAACTGTTTTTT
J gene: TRBJ1-2; CDR3 length: 17; D gene: .; clone size: .; V gene: TRBV4-2; CDR3 protein: CASSQEQGTTRTYGYTF; CDR3 DNA: TGTGCCAGCAGCCAAGAACAGGGTACCACCCGGACGTATGGCTACACCTTC
J gene: TRBJ2-1; CDR3 length: 14; D gene: .; clone size: .; V gene: TRBV10-3; CDR3 protein: CAISGASSYNEQFF; CDR3 DNA: TGTGCCATCAGTGGGGCGAGCTCCTACAATGAGCAGTTCTTC
J gene: TRBJ1-3; CDR3 length: 14; D gene: .; clone size: once; V gene: TRBV7-9; CDR3 protein: CASNRQEPGNTIYF; CDR3 DNA: TGTGCCAGCAACCGACAGGAGCCCGGAAACACCATATATTTT
J gene: TRBJ2-5; CDR3 length: 13; D gene: TRBD1; clone size: .; V gene: TRBV6-1; CDR3 protein: CASNDRGWETQYF; CDR3 DNA: TGTGCCAGCAACGACAGGGGATGGGAGACCCAGTACTTC
J gene: TRBJ2-3; CDR3 length: 13; D gene: .; clone size: .; V gene: TRBV15; CDR3 protein: CATSRGGTDTQYF; CDR3 DNA: TGTGCCACCAGCAGAGGCGGCACAGATACGCAGTATTTT
J gene: TRBJ1-3; CDR3 length: 14; D gene: .; clone size: .; V gene: TRBV7-2; CDR3 protein: CASSPSLAGNTIYF; CDR3 DNA: TGTGCCAGCAGCCCAAGCCTAGCTGGAAACACCATATATTTT
J gene: TRBJ1-3; CDR3 length: 16; D gene: .; clone size: .; V gene: TRBV9; CDR3 protein: CASSVDNRLSGNTIYF; CDR3 DNA: TGTGCCAGCAGCGTAGATAACAGGCTCTCTGGAAACACCATATATTTT
J gene: TRBJ1-2; CDR3 length: 14; D gene: .; clone size: .; V gene: TRBV7-9; CDR3 protein: CASSQPSGNYGYTF; CDR3 DNA: TGTGCCAGCAGCCAACCGTCGGGAAACTATGGCTACACCTTC
J gene: TRBJ2-1; CDR3 length: 15; D gene: TRBD2; clone size: .; V gene: TRBV6-4; CDR3 protein: CASSDGVSGSHEQFF; CDR3 DNA: TGTGCCAGCAGTGATGGGGTTAGCGGGAGCCATGAGCAGTTCTTC
J gene: TRBJ1-3; CDR3 length: 17; D gene: .; clone size: .; V gene: TRBV18; CDR3 protein: CASSPFQGLISGNTIYF; CDR3 DNA: TGTGCCAGCTCACCATTCCAGGGCTTAATCTCTGGAAACACCATATATTTT
J gene: TRBJ2-7; CDR3 length: 15; D gene: .; clone size: .; V gene: TRBV27; CDR3 protein: CASSLIASVSYEQYF; CDR3 DNA: TGTGCCAGCAGTTTAATTGCTAGCGTCTCCTACGAGCAGTACTTC
J gene: TRBJ2-7; CDR3 length: 14; D gene: .; clone size: .; V gene: TRBV18; CDR3 protein: CASSPRDKFYEQYF; CDR3 DNA: TGTGCCAGCTCACCACGGGACAAATTCTACGAGCAGTACTTC
J gene: TRBJ2-7; CDR3 length: 11; D gene: .; clone size: .; V gene: TRBV29-1; CDR3 protein: CSVGLSYEQYF; CDR3 DNA: TGCAGCGTTGGGTTGAGCTACGAGCAGTACTTC
J gene: TRBJ2-2; CDR3 length: 16; D gene: TRBD1; clone size: .; V gene: TRBV28; CDR3 protein: CASSLGTGGGTGELFF; CDR3 DNA: TGTGCCAGCAGTTTAGGGACAGGGGGAGGAACCGGGGAGCTGTTTTTT
J gene: TRBJ2-7; CDR3 length: 13; D gene: .; clone size: .; V gene: TRBV28; CDR3 protein: CASSTPPYREQYF; CDR3 DNA: TGTGCCAGCAGTACCCCGCCCTACCGTGAGCAGTACTTC
J gene: TRBJ2-1; CDR3 length: 14; D gene: .; clone size: .; V gene: TRBV28; CDR3 protein: CASSWRGGNNEQFF; CDR3 DNA: TGTGCCAGCAGTTGGCGAGGTGGCAATAATGAGCAGTTCTTC
J gene: TRBJ1-5; CDR3 length: 14; D gene: .; clone size: .; V gene: TRBV6-5; CDR3 protein: CASSSSGSNQPQHF; CDR3 DNA: TGTGCCAGCAGTTCGTCCGGGAGCAATCAGCCCCAGCATTTT
J gene: TRBJ2-1; CDR3 length: 13; D gene: TRBD1; clone size: .; V gene: TRBV7-3; CDR3 protein: CASSLGQGNEQFF; CDR3 DNA: TGTGCCAGCAGTTTGGGACAGGGTAATGAGCAGTTCTTC
J gene: TRBJ2-5; CDR3 length: 17; D gene: TRBD2; clone size: .; V gene: TRBV5-1; CDR3 protein: CASSSRTSGGQQETQYF; CDR3 DNA: TGCGCCAGCAGCTCCCGGACTAGCGGTGGACAACAAGAGACCCAGTACTTC
J gene: TRBJ2-1; CDR3 length: 15; D gene: TRBD2; clone size: .; V gene: TRBV19; CDR3 protein: CASSLTSGDLNEQFF; CDR3 DNA: TGTGCCAGTAGTCTGACTAGCGGGGATCTGAATGAGCAGTTCTTC
J gene: TRBJ2-7; CDR3 length: 12; D gene: .; clone size: few; V gene: TRBV30; CDR3 protein: CAWSAQGYEQYF; CDR3 DNA: TGTGCCTGGAGTGCGCAGGGCTACGAGCAGTACTTC
J gene: TRBJ2-3; CDR3 length: 14; D gene: .; clone size: .; V gene: TRBV15; CDR3 protein: CATSRPGMADTQYF; CDR3 DNA: TGTGCCACCAGCCGGCCAGGGATGGCAGATACGCAGTATTTT
J gene: TRBJ2-2; CDR3 length: 15; D gene: .; clone size: .; V gene: TRBV5-8; CDR3 protein: CASSLEGGRTGELFF; CDR3 DNA: TGTGCCAGCAGCTTGGAAGGGGGTCGGACCGGGGAGCTGTTTTTT